Following are 11 T cell receptor beta chains from one sample sequenced in a study of Ad26.COV2.S vaccination and SARS-CoV-2 variants. Clones were read by immunoSEQ multiplex PCR, and TCRdb kept only the in-frame ones, dropping some. The data contain 350,000 to 450,000 clones, 87% of them seen just once; the ten biggest clones take up around 3.7%. Treatment noted: roughly 19 received Ad26.COV2.S at low or high dose, single or two shots; roughly 5 received placebo; per-sample allocation not given. Sampling was done on day 63 after the first vaccine or placebo injection. The sequencing used peripheral blood, collected in a trial of Ad26.COV2.S vaccine versus placebo. Receptors were obtained from a person aged 18-65 years who received the Ad26.COV2.S COVID-19 vaccine or a placebo.

This chain connects TRBV11-2 to TRBJ2-1, with 12 bases identical to TRBD1. This CDR3 spans 15 amino acids. Looked up from germline, CDR1 is SGHAT and CDR2 is FQNNGV. V trimming: 5 bases; J trimming: 8 bases; junction bases outside the gene matches: 7. The CDR3 nucleotides are TGTGCCAGCAGCGCCGGGACAGGGGGCGCCTATGAGCAGTTCTTC. Its translation is CASSAGTGGAYEQFF.

The sample holds one count of this clone. This chain uses TRBV30 with TRBJ2-1; D call uncertain. Germline lookup yields CDR1 GTSNPN and CDR2 SVGIG (reference sequence). V was pared by 1 base and J by 8 bases, with 3 bases between. This CDR3 has 10 amino acids. CDR3 DNA sequence: TGTGCCTGGAGTGGGCATGAGCAGTTCTTC. It yields the protein CAWSGHEQFF.

This chain joins TRBV7-9 and TRBJ2-7; 7 bases fit TRBD1. In germline, CDR1 is SEHNR, CDR2 FQNEAQ (reference sequence). V shed 3 bases and J 6 bases; nucleotides not matched to a gene: 8. The CDR3 runs 14 residues. The CDR3 reads CASSFGTAVGEQYF. The DNA of the CDR3 is TGTGCCAGCAGCTTCGGGACAGCCGTAGGCGAGCAGTACTTC.

This clone occurred once. V is TRBV6-6 and J is TRBJ1-1; tentative D call: TRBD1 (5 bases). The length of the CDR3 is 13 residues. Germline V gene sequence: CDR1 MNHNY, CDR2 SVGAGI (reference sequence). With 7 bases removed from V and 1 base from J, the gap between germline ends came to 10 bases. CDR3 DNA sequence: TGTGCCAGCACCCCAGACAGGAACACTGAAGCTTTCTTT. Translating it yields CASTPDRNTEAFF.

V and J are TRBV9 and TRBJ1-6, with unresolved D. The ends were cut back, 3 bases at V and 9 bases at J, with 13 bases in the middle. The CDR3 is 14 residues long. Looked up from germline, CDR1 is SGDLS and CDR2 is YYNGEE. The CDR3 sequence is CASSGPNDRSPLHF. CDR3 bases: TGTGCCAGCAGCGGGCCCAACGATCGTTCACCCCTCCACTTT.

This rearrangement joins TRBV27 to TRBJ2-1; D may correspond to TRBD1 or TRBD2 (6 bases each). Trimming stripped 10 bases from V and 8 bases from J, with 18 bases between. CDR3 size: 13 residues. Germline V CDR1 and CDR2: MNHEY, SMNVEV (reference sequence). CDR3 in amino acids: CATFRGPGDEQFF. CDR3 nucleotides: TGTGCCACCTTCCGGGGGCCCGGGGATGAGCAGTTCTTC.

As regards this clone: Other DNA sequences within the sample encode an identical CDR3. The rearrangement joins TRBV7-9 to TRBJ2-7, with D perhaps matching TRBD1 or TRBD2 (5 bases each). Looked up from germline, CDR1 is SEHNR and CDR2 is FQNEAQ (reference sequence). The CDR3 runs to 14 residues. Trimming stripped 3 bases from V and 3 bases from J, with 12 bases between. In nucleotides, the CDR3 is TGTGCCAGCAGCTTGGGGCGGGCTGGCTACGAGCAGTACTTC. Translating gives CASSLGRAGYEQYF.

V gene TRBV15 combines with J gene TRBJ1-5, with 9 bases lining up with TRBD1. The CDR3 has 15 residues. With V trimmed by 7 bases and J by 2 bases, 6 bases remained unmatched. Germline lookup yields CDR1 LNHNV and CDR2 YYDKDF (reference sequence). DNA for the CDR3: TGTGCCACCACCACGGGACAGGGTGGCAATCAGCCCCAGCATTTT. It translates to CATTTGQGGNQPQHF.

The CDR3 loop reads CASSFGGSSGGYTF. The CDR3 DNA follows: TGTGCCAGTAGTTTCGGGGGGTCCTCGGGCGGCTACACCTTC. The rearrangement uses TRBV19 and TRBJ1-2; weak D call: TRBD1 (5 bases). Germline loops: CDR1 LNHDA, CDR2 SQIVND (reference sequence). Trimming pared 5 bases from V and 8 bases from J, leaving 18 bases between. This CDR3 contains 14 residues.

This clone was seen just once. This chain links TRBV12-5 with TRBJ2-2; D uncertain. CDR3 length equals 15 residues. V lost 3 bases, J lost 1 base, and 9 bases lay in between. Germline V lookup: CDR1 LGHNT, CDR2 FRNRAP. The CDR3: CASGFPNRNTGELFF. CDR3 DNA sequence: TGTGCTAGTGGTTTTCCCAACAGGAACACCGGGGAGCTGTTTTTT.

CDR3 region: CASSLGLGGEQFF. DNA of the CDR3: TGTGCCAGCAGCTTAGGTTTAGGGGGTGAGCAGTTCTTC. The J gene is TRBJ2-1, the V gene TRBV11-2, with D tentatively TRBD1 (6 bases). V was cut by 1 base and J by 9 bases, with 10 bases left in between. This CDR3 spans 13 amino acids. Germline V lookup: CDR1 SGHAT, CDR2 FQNNGV. Full variable domain (rest looked up from reference TRBV11-2 and TRBJ2-1): EAGVAQSPRYKIIEKRQSVAFWCNPISGHATLYWYQQILGQGPKLLIQFQNNGVVDDSQLPKDRFSAERLKGVDSTLKIQPAKLEDSAVYLCASSLGLGGEQFFGPGTRLTVL.